The 12 T cell receptor beta chains listed next were all sequenced from one sample in a study of blood T cell repertoires in COVID-19 (dated by TCRdb to the early 2020s). To prepare the library, the immunoSEQ multiplex PCR assay was applied. In TCRdb, the immuneACCESS table is reduced to in-frame sequences with V and J assigned. These tables do not hold every clone; where another copy was compared, an unresolved V gene accounts for under half, and the others remain unexplained. The sample table holds about 88,000 clones, of which more than 75% were seen once. The biggest ten clones account for approximately 15% of the sample. The specimen was peripheral blood. The source is a woman in her seventies with acute or convalescent COVID-19.

This clone was counted a few times. The chain couples TRBV14 to TRBJ1-2; D not certain. V was cut by 1 base and J by 4 bases, with 7 bases left in between. The CDR3 is 13 residues long. Germline V lookup: CDR1 SGHDN, CDR2 FVKESK. CDR3 protein: CASSQGQVYGYTF. The CDR3 DNA reads TGTGCCAGCAGCCAAGGGCAGGTCTATGGCTACACCTTC.

The chain has TRBV5-1 and TRBJ1-1, with unresolved D. The CDR3 loop spans 14 amino acids. Germline lookup yields CDR1 SGHRS and CDR2 YFSETQ. V gave up 3 bases and J gave up 1 base, with 10 bases separating them. The CDR3 spells CASSSLGRNTEAFF. In nucleotides, the CDR3 is TGCGCCAGCAGCTCACTAGGGAGGAACACTGAAGCTTTCTTT.

This chain joins TRBV3-1 (or the pseudogene TRBV3-2) and TRBJ2-6, with D possibly being TRBD1 (7 bases). Trimming pared 1 base from V and 4 bases from J, leaving 14 bases between. This CDR3 spans 17 amino acids. Germline V CDR1 and CDR2: LGHDT, YNNKEL (reference sequence). The CDR3: CASSQVAGGGGANVLTF. The CDR3 DNA sequence: TGTGCCAGCAGCCAAGTGGCAGGGGGAGGAGGGGCCAACGTCCTGACTTTC.

This clone was observed a single time. The chain is built from TRBV5-1 and TRBJ2-2; TRBD1 matches at 10 bases. Germline trimming cut 5 bases from V and 5 bases from J; bases unmatched to any gene: 6. Germline CDR1 reads SGHRS; CDR2 reads YFSETQ. CDR3 length: 15 residues. The chain's CDR3 is CASSSGTGVTGELFF. The CDR3 DNA reads as TGCGCCAGCAGTTCCGGGACAGGGGTTACCGGGGAGCTGTTTTTT.

This clone was recorded only once. This chain joins TRBV9 and TRBJ1-1, with D tentatively TRBD1 (6 bases). Per germline, CDR1 SGDLS and CDR2 YYNGEE. This CDR3 spans 14 amino acids. V was cut by 4 bases and J by 2 bases, with 12 bases left in between. CDR3 region: CASSPRTVNTEAFF. The CDR3, as DNA: TGTGCCAGCAGCCCTCGGACAGTAAACACTGAAGCTTTCTTT.

The V call is TRBV11-3, the J call TRBJ1-6, with 7 bases aligning to TRBD1. Per the germline V gene, CDR1 is SGHNT and CDR2 is YENEEA. J lost 11 bases, V lost 5 bases, and 12 bases had no gene match. CDR3 length equals 15 residues. The CDR3 here is CASSPRGGESTPLHF. For the CDR3, the DNA is TGTGCCAGCAGCCCGCGAGGGGGCGAGTCGACACCCCTCCACTTT.

The V and J genes are TRBV11-2 and TRBJ1-3; 7 bases are a match to TRBD1. Per the germline V gene, CDR1 is SGHAT and CDR2 is FQNNGV. The CDR3 has 15 amino acids. The junction had 8 bases not matched to a gene; V was cut back by 5 bases and J by 4 bases. The CDR3 coding sequence is TGTGCCAGCAGCCCGGATTCAGGGGGGGGAAACACCATATATTTT. This gives the protein CASSPDSGGGNTIYF.

This sequence joins TRBV3-1 (or the pseudogene TRBV3-2) and TRBJ1-2; TRBD1 might be the D (5 bases). There are 18 residues in the CDR3. The ends were cut back, 2 bases at V and 5 bases at J, with 24 bases in the middle. Germline V CDR1 and CDR2: LGHDT, YNNKEL (reference sequence). Written as DNA, the CDR3 is TGTGCCAGCAGCCAAAAGATGGGGGGAAGGGAAAATCGTTATGGCTACACCTTC. This sequence encodes CASSQKMGGRENRYGYTF.

The chain employs TRBV4-1 and TRBJ1-2; no firm D call. V was shortened by 0 bases and J by 4 bases, with 9 bases between the two germline ends. The germline V gene encodes CDR1 MGHRA and CDR2 YSYEKL. The CDR3 length is 14 residues. The DNA of the CDR3 is TGCGCCAGCAGCCAAGAATCGAGCATCTATGGCTACACCTTC. Protein product: CASSQESSIYGYTF.

The chain uses TRBV5-1 and TRBJ1-1; 8 nucleotides align to TRBD1. The germline CDR1 and CDR2 sequences are SGHRS and YFSETQ. The V segment lost 1 base and the J segment 0 bases; nucleotides outside the gene matches: 8. The CDR3 extends over 17 amino acids. The CDR3 coding sequence is TGCGCCAGCAGCTTGAACAGGGGGTACCCCATGAACACTGAAGCTTTCTTT. It encodes CASSLNRGYPMNTEAFF.

This chain links TRBV29-1 with TRBJ2-3, with a tentative D call TRBD1 (5 bases). This CDR3 has 13 amino acids. Trimming stripped 6 bases from V and 0 bases from J, with 10 bases between. CDR1 SQVTM and CDR2 ANQGSEA come from the germline V gene. The CDR3 DNA sequence: TGCAGCGTCTGGGGCTCTAGCACAGATACGCAGTATTTT. Translation gives CSVWGSSTDTQYF.

V and J are TRBV18 and TRBJ2-5; D perhaps matches TRBD1 (6 bases). Germline CDR1 is KGHSH and CDR2 is LQKENI. This CDR3 has 13 residues. V dropped 3 bases and J dropped 1 base, with 6 bases sitting between them. DNA for the CDR3: TGTGCCAGCTCACCGGACAGCCAAGAGACCCAGTACTTC. It codes for CASSPDSQETQYF.